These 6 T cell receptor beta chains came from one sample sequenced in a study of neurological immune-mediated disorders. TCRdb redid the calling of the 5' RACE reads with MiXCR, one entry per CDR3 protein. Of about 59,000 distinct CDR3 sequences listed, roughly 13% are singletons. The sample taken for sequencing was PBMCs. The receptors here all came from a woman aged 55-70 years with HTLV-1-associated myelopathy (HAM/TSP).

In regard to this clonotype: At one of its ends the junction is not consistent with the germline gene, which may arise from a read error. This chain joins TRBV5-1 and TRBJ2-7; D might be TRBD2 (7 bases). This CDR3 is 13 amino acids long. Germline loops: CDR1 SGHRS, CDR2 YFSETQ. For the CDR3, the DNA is TGTGCCAGCGGGATAGGGGGAGCCTACGAGCAGTACTTC. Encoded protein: CASGIGGAYEQYF.

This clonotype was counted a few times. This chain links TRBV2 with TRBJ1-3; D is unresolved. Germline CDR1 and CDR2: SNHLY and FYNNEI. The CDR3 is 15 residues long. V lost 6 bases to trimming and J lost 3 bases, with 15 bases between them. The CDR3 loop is CASRADGAYGNTIYF. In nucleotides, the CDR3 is TGTGCCAGCAGGGCCGACGGTGCCTATGGAAACACCATATATTTT. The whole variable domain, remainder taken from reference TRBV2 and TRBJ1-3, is EPEVTQTPSHQVTQMGQEVILRCVPISNHLYFYWYRQILGQKVEFLVSFYNNEISEKSEIFDDQFSVERPDGSNFTLKIRSTKLEDSAMYFCASRADGAYGNTIYFGEGSWLTVV.

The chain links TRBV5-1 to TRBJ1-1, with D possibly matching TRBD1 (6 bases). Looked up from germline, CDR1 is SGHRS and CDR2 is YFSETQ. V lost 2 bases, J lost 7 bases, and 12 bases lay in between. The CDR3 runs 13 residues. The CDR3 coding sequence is TGCGCCAGCAGCTTTACTCAACAGGGTGAAGCTTTCTTT. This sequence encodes CASSFTQQGEAFF.

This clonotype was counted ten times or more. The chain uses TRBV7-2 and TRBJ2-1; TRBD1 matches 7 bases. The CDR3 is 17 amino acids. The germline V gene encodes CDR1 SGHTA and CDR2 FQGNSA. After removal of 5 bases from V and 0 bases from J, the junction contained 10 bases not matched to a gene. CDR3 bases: TGTGCCAGCAGCCGTAGTTGGGGACAGAGCTCCTACAATGAGCAGTTCTTC. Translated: CASSRSWGQSSYNEQFF.

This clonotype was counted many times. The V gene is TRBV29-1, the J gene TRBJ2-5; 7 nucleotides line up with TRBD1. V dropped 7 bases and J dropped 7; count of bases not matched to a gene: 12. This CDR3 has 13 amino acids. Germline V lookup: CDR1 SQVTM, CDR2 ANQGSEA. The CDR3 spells CSARDSDGWTQYF. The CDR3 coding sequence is TGCAGCGCTAGGGACAGCGACGGTTGGACCCAGTACTTC.

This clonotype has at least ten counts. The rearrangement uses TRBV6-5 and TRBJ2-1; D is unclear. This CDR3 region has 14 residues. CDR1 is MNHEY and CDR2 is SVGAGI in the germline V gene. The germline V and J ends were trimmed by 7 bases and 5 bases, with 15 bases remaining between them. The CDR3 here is CASMFLADDNEQFF. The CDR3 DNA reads TGTGCCAGCATGTTTTTGGCGGACGACAATGAGCAGTTCTTC.